A single sample is the source of the 28 T cell receptor beta chains below, sequenced in a study of cytomegalovirus exposure and HLA in healthy donors. The PCR ran on 60 Vbeta and 13 Jbeta primers. The data were produced by immunoSEQ multiplex PCR, yet TCRdb's version contains in-frame clones alone and is incomplete. The sample records under 200,000 clones, around 78% being singletons. Sequenced sample: PBMCs. All receptors derive from a woman in her 50s in good health and CMV-seropositive.

This chain connects TRBV7-9 to TRBJ1-2; the D is unclear. The CDR3 contains 11 residues. The V gene's germline CDR1 is SEHNR and CDR2 FQNEAQ (reference sequence). The V end lost 4 bases, the J end lost 5 bases, and 5 bases lay between the germline ends. The CDR3 region is CASSSYYGYTF. The DNA of the CDR3 is TGTGCCAGCAGCTCTTATTATGGCTACACCTTC.

In this sample, this clone turned up a few times. The V call is TRBV5-4, the J call TRBJ1-6; perhaps TRBD1 as D (5 bases). Trimming removed 0 bases at V and 10 bases at J, with 14 bases between. Germline V lookup: CDR1 SGHNT, CDR2 YYREEE (reference sequence). The CDR3 contains 15 residues. The CDR3 loop reads CASSLGSGQWSPLHF. The CDR3 DNA reads TGTGCCAGCAGCTTGGGTTCAGGGCAGTGGTCACCCCTCCACTTT. The complete variable domain, with remaining parts taken from reference TRBV5-4 and TRBJ1-6, reads ETGVTQSPTHLIKTRGQQVTLRCSSQSGHNTVSWYQQALGQGPQFIFQYYREEENGRGNFPPRFSGLQFPNYSSELNVNALELDDSALYLCASSLGSGQWSPLHFGNGTRLTVT.

The chain is built from TRBV7-2 and TRBJ2-3; D is unresolved. The V and J ends lost 4 bases and 0 bases respectively, with 17 bases between them. From germline, CDR1 is SGHTA and CDR2 FQGNSA. The CDR3 runs to 17 residues. CDR3 sequence: CASSSTPKASSTDTQYF. The DNA of the CDR3 is TGTGCCAGCAGCTCCACCCCCAAAGCGTCTAGCACAGATACGCAGTATTTT. Filled out from reference TRBV7-2 and TRBJ2-3, the complete variable domain reads GAGVSQSPSNKVTEKGKDVELRCDPISGHTALYWYRQSLGQGLEFLIYFQGNSAPDKSGLPSDRFSAERTGGSVSTLTIQRTQQEDSAVYLCASSSTPKASSTDTQYFGPGTRLTVL.

This chain connects TRBV18 to TRBJ2-7; no clear D. CDR3 length: 13 residues. Germline CDR1 reads KGHSH; CDR2 reads LQKENI. V dropped 0 bases and J dropped 2 bases, with 5 bases sitting between them. CDR3 bases: TGTGCCAGCTCACCACCGAGCGCCTACGAGCAGTACTTC. This encodes CASSPPSAYEQYF.

The rearrangement joins TRBV28 to TRBJ1-5; tentative D call: TRBD1 (5 bases). V lost 6 bases to trimming and J lost 4 bases, with 16 bases between them. The CDR3 is 15 residues long. CDR1 MDHEN and CDR2 SYDVKM come from the germline V gene. In DNA, the CDR3 is TGTGCCAGCAGCCGCGGGACCGGGGAAAATCAGCCCCAGCATTTT. Residues: CASSRGTGENQPQHF.

The CDR3 protein is CASSVSGPNEQFF. The CDR3 DNA sequence: TGTGCCAGCAGCGTTTCAGGGCCGAATGAGCAGTTCTTC. This chain uses TRBV9 with TRBJ2-1; a weak D match, TRBD1 (5 bases). The CDR3 consists of 13 residues. Germline V gene data show CDR1 as SGDLS and CDR2 as YYNGEE. Between the trimmed V and J ends, which lost 2 bases and 7 bases, there was a span of 10 bases. The entire variable domain, with the rest obtained from reference TRBV9 and TRBJ2-1, is as follows: DSGVTQTPKHLITATGQRVTLRCSPRSGDLSVYWYQQSLDQGLQFLIQYYNGEERAKGNILERFSAQQFPDLHSELNLSSLELGDSALYFCASSVSGPNEQFFGPGTRLTVL.

In this sample, this clone turned up once. The genes are TRBV11-3 and TRBJ1-1; D remains ambiguous. V lost 6 bases and J lost 1, with 12 bases in between. The germline V gene has CDR1 SGHNT and CDR2 YENEEA. CDR3 size: 14 residues. The CDR3 sequence: CASSRGVGNTEAFF. In nucleotides, the CDR3 is TGTGCCAGCAGTCGAGGAGTCGGGAACACTGAAGCTTTCTTT.

This clone was detected only a few times. The chain couples TRBV29-1 to TRBJ2-1; 11 bases align to TRBD2. Losses at the gene ends were 3 bases for V and 6 bases for J; bases not matched to a gene: 4. Looked up from germline, CDR1 is SQVTM and CDR2 is ANQGSEA. The CDR3 extends over 14 amino acids. CDR3 in amino acids: CSVERGTSGNEQFF. The CDR3 DNA reads as TGCAGCGTTGAGAGGGGGACTAGCGGCAATGAGCAGTTCTTC.

The J gene is TRBJ2-3, the V gene TRBV5-1; TRBD2 matches at 9 bases. V shed 4 bases, J shed 0 bases, and the junction held 3 bases outside the gene matches. CDR3 length: 15 residues. Per the germline V gene, CDR1 is SGHRS and CDR2 is YFSETQ. CDR3 in amino acids: CASSPGLASTDTQYF. The CDR3 DNA follows: TGCGCCAGCAGCCCCGGACTAGCGAGCACAGATACGCAGTATTTT.

J is TRBJ2-3 and V is TRBV19, with D unclear. The length of the CDR3 is 17 residues. V was trimmed by 5 bases and J by 0 bases, leaving 18 bases between them. CDR1 LNHDA and CDR2 SQIVND come from the germline V gene (reference sequence). The CDR3 spells CASSFPPMRTSTDTQYF. In DNA form, the CDR3 reads TGTGCCAGTAGTTTCCCCCCAATGAGAACTAGCACAGATACGCAGTATTTT. Full variable domain (rest looked up from reference TRBV19 and TRBJ2-3): DGGITQSPKYLFRKEGQNVTLSCEQNLNHDAMYWYRQDPGQGLRLIYYSQIVNDFQKGDIAEGYSVSREKKESFPLTVTSAQKNPTAFYLCASSFPPMRTSTDTQYFGPGTRLTVL.

For the CDR3, the DNA is TGTGCCAGCAGCTTAGTAAGTGGGACAGGGGGATCTTTCTTT. As protein: CASSLVSGTGGSFF. The chain combines TRBV11-3 with TRBJ1-1, with 11 bases aligning to TRBD1. The CDR3 is 14 amino acids. Germline assignment: CDR1 SGHNT and CDR2 YENEEA. V was clipped by 1 base and J by 12 bases; unmatched bases: 7.

Here the CDR3 reads CAWSVRGVGSYEQYF. The CDR3 DNA is TGTGCCTGGAGTGTACGGGGGGTAGGATCCTACGAGCAGTACTTC. V is TRBV30 and J is TRBJ2-7; 7 bases match TRBD2. CDR1 and CDR2 (germline): GTSNPN, SVGIG (reference sequence). The ends lost 0 bases at V and 1 base at J; junction bases unmatched: 6. CDR3 length equals 15 residues.

The chain couples TRBV28 to TRBJ1-5; D not resolved. With 3 bases removed from V and 0 bases from J, the gap between germline ends came to 18 bases. The CDR3 is 18 residues long. Germline-derived CDR1 and CDR2 are MDHEN and SYDVKM. The CDR3 DNA sequence: TGTGCCAGCAGTTTTCCATCCGGCCTGGGCCTTAGCAATCAGCCCCAGCATTTT. This gives the protein CASSFPSGLGLSNQPQHF.

V gene TRBV5-1 combines with J gene TRBJ1-2; D is possibly TRBD1 (5 bases). V was trimmed by 4 bases and J by 2 bases, leaving 12 bases between them. This CDR3 has 14 residues. Germline lookup yields CDR1 SGHRS and CDR2 YFSETQ. The chain's CDR3 is CASSPSGGNYGYTF. The CDR3 region has the DNA TGCGCCAGCAGCCCCTCTGGGGGGAACTATGGCTACACCTTC.

V is TRBV28 and J is TRBJ2-5; 9 nucleotides match TRBD2. The germline V gene encodes CDR1 MDHEN and CDR2 SYDVKM. The CDR3 consists of 15 residues. Trimming cost V 5 bases and J 2 bases; bases outside gene matches: 6. CDR3 nucleotide sequence: TGTGCCAGCAGTCCCTTTAGCGGGGGACAAGAGACCCAGTACTTC. Protein: CASSPFSGGQETQYF.

This clone was picked up one time. The gene calls are TRBV29-1 and TRBJ2-7, with D perhaps matching TRBD1 (5 bases). The V gene lost 7 bases and the J gene lost 0 bases, with 16 bases spanning the gap. The CDR3 is made up of 14 amino acids. Germline CDR1 SQVTM, CDR2 ANQGSEA. The CDR3 DNA is TGCAGCGCCTTAGGGGTCGTCAGCTCCTACGAGCAGTACTTC. Its protein is CSALGVVSSYEQYF.

This chain uses TRBV4-3 with TRBJ2-1, with D unclear. The germline CDR1 and CDR2 sequences are LGHNA and YSLEER. V was cut by 0 bases and J by 7 bases, with 10 bases left in between. The CDR3 has 14 amino acids. The CDR3 DNA is TGCGCCAGCAGCCAAGATTCGAGCCGGAATGAGCAGTTCTTC. Its protein product is CASSQDSSRNEQFF.

The V call is TRBV28, the J call TRBJ1-5; possible D gene TRBD1, 5 bases. V was pared by 2 bases and J by 5 bases, with 10 bases between. The CDR3 totals 14 residues. CDR1 is MDHEN and CDR2 is SYDVKM in the germline V gene. The CDR3 here is CASSLVTGDQPQHF. The CDR3, as DNA: TGTGCCAGCAGTTTAGTGACGGGGGATCAGCCCCAGCATTTT. Looking up the rest from reference TRBV28 and TRBJ1-5 gives the full variable domain: DVKVTQSSRYLVKRTGEKVFLECVQDMDHENMFWYRQDPGLGLRLIYFSYDVKMKEKGDIPEGYSVSREKKERFSLILESASTNQTSMYLCASSLVTGDQPQHFGDGTRLSIL.

The chain uses TRBV2 and TRBJ1-5; maybe TRBD1 (5 bases). Looked up from germline, CDR1 is SNHLY and CDR2 is FYNNEI. The CDR3 covers 11 residues. With 7 bases removed from V and 8 bases from J, the gap between germline ends came to 9 bases. CDR3 in amino acids: CASKAGEPQHF. CDR3 DNA sequence: TGTGCCAGCAAGGCGGGGGAGCCCCAGCATTTT. The whole variable domain, remainder taken from reference TRBV2 and TRBJ1-5, is EPEVTQTPSHQVTQMGQEVILRCVPISNHLYFYWYRQILGQKVEFLVSFYNNEISEKSEIFDDQFSVERPDGSNFTLKIRSTKLEDSAMYFCASKAGEPQHFGDGTRLSIL.

The chain has TRBV5-5 and TRBJ1-5; tentatively, D is TRBD1 (6 bases). Between the trimmed V and J ends, which lost 3 bases and 8 bases, there was a span of 18 bases. The CDR3 sequence is 15 residues long. The germline V gene encodes CDR1 SGHKS and CDR2 YYEKEE (reference sequence). This CDR3 reads CASSWSGGEGEPQHF. CDR3 coding DNA: TGTGCCAGCAGCTGGTCGGGGGGCGAGGGGGAGCCCCAGCATTTT. The full variable domain, with the rest looked up from reference TRBV5-5 and TRBJ1-5, is DAGVTQSPTHLIKTRGQQVTLRCSPISGHKSVSWYQQVLGQGPQFIFQYYEKEERGRGNFPDRFSARQFPNYSSELNVNALLLGDSALYLCASSWSGGEGEPQHFGDGTRLSIL.

The chain combines TRBV28 with TRBJ2-5; 7 nucleotides line up with TRBD2. The CDR3 runs 15 residues. Trimming took 6 bases from V and 1 from J; bases not matched to a gene: 8. Germline loops: CDR1 MDHEN, CDR2 SYDVKM. The CDR3 DNA is TGTGCCAGCAGCACGCGGCGGGAGCCCCAAGAGACCCAGTACTTC. Translated, it gives CASSTRREPQETQYF.

The chain recombines TRBV7-2 with TRBJ2-1; D perhaps matches TRBD2 (6 bases). The CDR3 covers 13 residues. The V gene's germline CDR1 is SGHTA and CDR2 FQGNSA. V dropped 6 bases and J dropped 3 bases, with 9 bases sitting between them. CDR3 DNA sequence: TGTGCCAGCAGTACCGGGAGCTACAATGAGCAGTTCTTC. Amino acids: CASSTGSYNEQFF.

Of note for this clone: At one end the junction does not follow the germline gene, possibly because of a read error. This chain links TRBV13 with TRBJ2-6; 11 bases line up with TRBD1. Germline CDR1 and CDR2: PRHDT and FYEKMQ (reference sequence). The CDR3 covers 17 residues. CDR3 nucleotides: TGTGCCAGCAGCGTGGGACAGGGGGGTGGTGGGGCCAACGGCCTGACTTTC. Amino acid sequence: CASSVGQGGGGANGLTF.

The chain couples TRBV18 to TRBJ2-3; D is unclear. Germline assignment: CDR1 KGHSH and CDR2 LQKENI. This CDR3 is 13 amino acids long. Trimming shortened V by 8 bases and J by 6 bases, and 15 bases separated the two germline ends. The CDR3 loop reads CASLLAEEDTQYF. CDR3 nucleotide sequence: TGTGCCAGCCTCCTCGCCGAGGAGGATACGCAGTATTTT.

This clone was picked up a small number of times. The CDR3 region has the DNA TGTGCCACCAGCAGAGATCGCGGCGAGGACATTCAGTACTTC. Translated: CATSRDRGEDIQYF. This chain connects TRBV15 to TRBJ2-4; D remains ambiguous. The CDR3 extends over 14 amino acids. Germline CDR1 and CDR2: LNHNV and YYDKDF (reference sequence). The V end lost 0 bases, the J end lost 8 bases, and 11 bases lay between the germline ends.

V usage is TRBV2 and J usage is TRBJ1-1, with D perhaps matching TRBD1 (6 bases). Germline CDR1 and CDR2: SNHLY and FYNNEI. Trimming shortened V by 7 bases and J by 1 base, and 13 bases separated the two germline ends. The CDR3 sequence is 14 residues long. The CDR3 protein is CASNSQGANTEAFF. CDR3 coding DNA: TGTGCCAGCAATTCACAGGGCGCGAACACTGAAGCTTTCTTT.

This clone appeared once. The chain carries TRBV5-4 and TRBJ1-2; maybe TRBD1 (6 bases). V lost 0 bases and J 0 bases, leaving 12 bases between the germline ends. The CDR3 runs 16 residues. Per germline, CDR1 SGHNT and CDR2 YYREEE (reference sequence). Written as DNA, the CDR3 is TGTGCCAGCAGCTTGGTTAGACAGGACTCTAACTATGGCTACACCTTC. It is translated as CASSLVRQDSNYGYTF.

V gene TRBV29-1 combines with J gene TRBJ2-6; TRBD1 is a possible D gene (6 bases). V was pared by 7 bases and J by 2 bases, with 12 bases between. In germline, CDR1 is SQVTM, CDR2 ANQGSEA. This CDR3 contains 14 residues. CDR3 in DNA: TGCAGCGCAGTAACAGGGCCTGGGGCCAACGTCCTGACTTTC. Translated, it gives CSAVTGPGANVLTF.